These 5 T cell receptor beta chains share one sample of origin, sequenced in a study of cytomegalovirus exposure and HLA in healthy donors. The PCR made use of 60 Vbeta and 13 Jbeta primers. The assay was immunoSEQ multiplex PCR, and TCRdb's table has in-frame clones only and misses some. The profile covers 140,000 or so clones, with roughly 80% appearing a single time and nearly 3.5% taken by the ten largest. Material for sequencing was PBMCs. The receptors stem from a male donor in good health and CMV-seronegative.

This chain joins TRBV11-3 and TRBJ2-3, with TRBD2 identical over 12 bases. The CDR3 extends over 18 amino acids. The V gene's germline CDR1 is SGHNT and CDR2 YENEEA. The trim removed 5 bases at V and 0 bases at J, leaving 9 bases unmatched. CDR3 in amino acids: CASSAGLAGIYSTDTQYF. The CDR3 region has the DNA TGTGCCAGCAGCGCCGGACTAGCGGGGATTTACAGCACAGATACGCAGTATTTT.

This clone was counted a few times. The chain couples TRBV2 to TRBJ1-6; 10 bases fit TRBD1. The CDR3 spans 16 residues. In germline, CDR1 is SNHLY, CDR2 FYNNEI. J was trimmed by 6 bases and V by 5 bases; bases with no gene match: 7. The CDR3 loop reads CASSKRQGAGNSPLHF. CDR3 nucleotides: TGTGCCAGCAGTAAAAGACAGGGGGCGGGTAATTCACCCCTCCACTTT.

This CDR3 reads CASSPENRGSSPLHF. CDR3 coding DNA: TGTGCCAGCTCACCAGAAAACAGGGGTAGTTCACCCCTCCACTTT. The chain joins TRBV18 to TRBJ1-6; 7 positions match TRBD1. V dropped 2 bases and J dropped 9; count of bases not matched to a gene: 7. Germline V gene lookup returns CDR1 KGHSH and CDR2 LQKENI. The CDR3 is 15 residues long.

The chain joins TRBV15 to TRBJ1-2, with D perhaps matching TRBD1 (6 bases). V was cut by 0 bases and J by 5 bases, with 16 bases left in between. The V gene's germline CDR1 is LNHNV and CDR2 YYDKDF (reference sequence). There are 16 residues in the CDR3. The CDR3 region has the DNA TGTGCCACCAGCAGAGAAGGGGGTCGCCCAGAATATGGCTACACCTTC. Translating it yields CATSREGGRPEYGYTF.

The chain has TRBV18 and TRBJ1-4; D unresolved. Trimming took off 4 bases at V and 0 bases at J, with 12 bases between the two ends. Germline loops: CDR1 KGHSH, CDR2 LQKENI. The CDR3 totals 16 residues. CDR3 DNA sequence: TGTGCCAGCTCACTTGGCTCACCCGCAACTAATGAAAAACTGTTTTTT. Protein product: CASSLGSPATNEKLFF.